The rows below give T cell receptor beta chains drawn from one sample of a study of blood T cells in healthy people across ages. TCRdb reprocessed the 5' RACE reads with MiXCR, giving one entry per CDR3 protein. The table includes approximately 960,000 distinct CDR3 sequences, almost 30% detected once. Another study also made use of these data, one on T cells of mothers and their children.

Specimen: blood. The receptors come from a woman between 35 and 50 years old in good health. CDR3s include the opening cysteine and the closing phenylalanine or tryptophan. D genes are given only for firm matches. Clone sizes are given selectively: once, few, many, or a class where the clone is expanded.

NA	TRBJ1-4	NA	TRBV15	TGTGCCACCAGCAGAGTCCCGGAAGAAGAACTGTTTTTT	CATSRVPEEELFF
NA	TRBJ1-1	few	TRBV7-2	TGTGCCAGCAGCTTACAGGGGTCGAAGAACATTGAAGCTTTCTTT	CASSLQGSKNIEAFF
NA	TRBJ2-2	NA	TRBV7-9	TGTGCCAGCAGCCAGAGGGTGATTGGGGCGGCCACCGGGGAGCTGTTTTTT	CASSQRVIGAATGELFF
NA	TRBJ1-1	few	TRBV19	TGTGCCAGTGCAGACGGACAGATGAACACTGAAGCTTTCTTT	CASADGQMNTEAFF
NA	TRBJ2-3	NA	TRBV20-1	TGCAGTGCTAGGAGTCGTCTGGGAACAGATACGCAGTATTTT	CSARSRLGTDTQYF
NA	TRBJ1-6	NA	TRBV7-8	TGTGCCAGCAGCTTAGAGTCCTGGTCACCCCTCCACTTT	CASSLESWSPLHF
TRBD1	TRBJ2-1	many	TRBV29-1	TGCAGCGTTGAAAGGGACAGGGCCCCAGGGGATGAGCAGTTCTTC	CSVERDRAPGDEQFF
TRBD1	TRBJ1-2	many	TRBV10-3	TGTGCCATCAGTGAGTCGCCTGGGACAGGGATCTATGGCTACACCTTC	CAISESPGTGIYGYTF
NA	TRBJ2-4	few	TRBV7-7	TGTGCTAGCAGCTTTGTCGCGGGGAATGAGCAGTACTTC	CASSFVAGNEQYF
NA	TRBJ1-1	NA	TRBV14	TGTGCCAGCAGCCAAGTTGGCGGGGTGAACACTGAAGCTTTCTTT	CASSQVGGVNTEAFF